One TCR beta chain is described in this entry. Its target is not known. This CDR3 has 14 amino acids. Germline CDR1 and CDR2: MNHEY and SMNVEV (reference sequence). The sample originates from a study of T cell clusters in autoimmune cytopenias. Overall study findings and caveats: Primary autoimmune cytopenia patients seemingly lacked the physiological T cell clusters found in healthy donors. The T cell clusters came from computational analysis alone and lack functional validation. The cluster-lack signature was not seen for secondary cytopenia versus chronic lymphocytic leukemia. TRB repertoire shifts in secondary cytopenia and chronic lymphocytic leukemia mostly reflected lymphoma, not autoimmunity.

TRB rearrangements were amplified by touch-down multiplex PCR with mixed TRB-A/B primers. TCRdb re-called the multiplex PCR reads; one entry per CDR3 protein, DNA not given. Recorded for this sample: under 9,500 distinct CDR3 sequences. Each sample's input was about 250 ng genomic DNA, some 34,000 genome equivalents. The sequenced material came from peripheral blood. The chain recombines TRBV27 with TRBJ1-5; TCRdb returns TRBD1, unconfirmable since there is no DNA. The TCR was taken from a human donor with an autoimmune cytopenia or autoimmune hepatitis (not recorded which). The CDR3 sequence: CASTPAGGDQPQHF.